Detailed here is one T cell receptor (beta chain). The data originate from a study of control samples from healthy donors and cancer patients. Germline V gene lookup returns CDR1 SGHAT and CDR2 FQNNGV. This CDR3 comprises 15 residues. Trimming took 5 bases from V and 4 from J; bases not matched to a gene: 7. The assay was immunoSEQ multiplex PCR, and TCRdb's table has in-frame clones only and misses some. The sample has approximately 45,000 clones; about 91% are singletons. The genes are TRBV11-2 and TRBJ2-5, with 10 bases that match TRBD2. The sequencing sample was made of PBMCs. The clonotype was recovered from a woman aged 40 to 50 with head and neck cancer. The CDR3 region is CASSQSGGARETQYF. The CDR3 DNA sequence: TGTGCCAGCAGCCAGAGCGGGGGGGCCCGAGAGACCCAGTACTTC.